This T cell receptor beta chain was recovered during a study of T cells in localized non-small cell lung cancer. CDR1 and CDR2 from the germline V gene are MNHEY and SMNVEV (reference sequence). The CDR3 is 19 residues long. V gave up 8 bases and J gave up 3 bases; unmatched junction bases: 20. Overall study results and limits: A median about 54 of the top 100 tumor clones appeared in adjacent lung. Sequencing, confined to only one tumor region, leaves heterogeneity possible. With higher T cell density in blood came longer overall survival.

Using immunoSEQ multiplex PCR, the repertoire was profiled, and TCRdb retains in-frame clones only, with some absent. The sample yields 15,000 to 25,000 clones, 65% to 90% seen once. A remark on this clone: Its antigen is currently unknown.

The sequence was collected from a man between 40 and 69 years old with stage I lung adenocarcinoma. Sequenced here: peripheral blood, sampled before any cancer treatment. The rearrangement joins TRBV27 to TRBJ1-2; 11 bases are a match to TRBD1. The CDR3: CASREPSWGQGELDYGYTF. The CDR3 DNA reads as TGTGCCAGCCGGGAGCCGTCGTGGGGACAGGGGGAATTGGACTATGGCTACACCTTC.